The 14 T cell receptor beta chains listed next were all sequenced from one sample in a study of T cells in Graves' hyperthyroidism and ophthalmopathy. Amplified TCR beta CDR3 regions derived from RNA transcripts. Initially, a first-round RT-PCR of the TCR CDR3 employed the HTBI primer set. Each CDR3 protein gets one entry after TCRdb re-called the multiplex PCR reads with MiXCR. The profile shows more than 550,000 distinct CDR3 sequences, 45% of them singletons. Sequenced: peripheral blood or thyroid tissue (not recorded which). The receptor set was obtained from an adult man with Graves' disease, either hyperthyroidism or ophthalmopathy (not recorded which).

This clonotype was observed a single time. As DNA, the CDR3 is TGTGCCAGCAGCTTAGTCTTATTGAGGACAGGCTATAATTCACCCCTCCACTTT. It translates to CASSLVLLRTGYNSPLHF. V gene TRBV11-1 combines with J gene TRBJ1-6; 7 positions match TRBD1. CDR3 length: 18 residues. V trimming: 1 base; J trimming: 3 bases; junction bases outside the gene matches: 9. Germline V CDR1 and CDR2: SGHAT, FQDESV (reference sequence).

V is TRBV10-2 and J is TRBJ1-6; 9 bases agree with TRBD1. This CDR3 comprises 16 residues. The V gene end was trimmed by 0 bases and the J gene end by 9 bases; junction bases not matched to a gene: 6. Germline V gives CDR1 WSHSY, CDR2 SAAADI. The CDR3 DNA is TGCGCCAGCAGTGAGTCTTCGACAGGGGGTGGTTCACCCCTCCACTTT. Translated: CASSESSTGGGSPLHF.

This clonotype was counted only a few times. The V call is TRBV20-1, the J call TRBJ2-5; possibly TRBD1 for D (6 bases). The CDR3 loop spans 11 amino acids. CDR1 DFQATT and CDR2 SNEGSKA come from the germline V gene (reference sequence). V gave up 3 bases and J gave up 5 bases, with 7 bases separating them. The CDR3 nucleotides are TGCAGTGCTAGTACAGGGGAGACCCAGTACTTC. Its translation is CSASTGETQYF.

The gene calls are TRBV7-9 and TRBJ1-1; no firm D call. V was pared by 1 base and J by 2 bases, with 11 bases between. The CDR3 totals 15 residues. Germline loops: CDR1 SEHNR, CDR2 FQNEAQ (reference sequence). In nucleotides, the CDR3 is TGTGCCAGCAGCTTAGAGGCGGGAAAAAACACTGAAGCTTTCTTT. Amino acids: CASSLEAGKNTEAFF.

Only one count was recorded for this clonotype. A much larger clone lies one base from this, so it may be a read error. The chain couples TRBV7-2 to TRBJ1-1; 9 bases are shared with TRBD1. CDR3 length: 13 amino acids. Germline V gene data show CDR1 as SGHTA and CDR2 as FQGNSA. The chain's CDR3 is CAGSPRDRDRAFF. CDR3 DNA: TGTGCCGGCAGCCCGAGGGACAGGGATCGCGCTTTCTTT.

This rearrangement joins TRBV19 to TRBJ1-1, with D unresolved. The CDR3 length is 16 residues. The germline V and J ends were trimmed by 6 bases and 0 bases, with 17 bases remaining between them. From germline, CDR1 is LNHDA and CDR2 SQIVND (reference sequence). CDR3 protein: CASRRARGPMNTEAFF. The CDR3 DNA reads as TGTGCCAGTAGAAGAGCACGAGGCCCTATGAACACTGAAGCTTTCTTT. The whole variable domain, filled in from reference TRBV19 and TRBJ1-1, reads DGGITQSPKYLFRKEGQNVTLSCEQNLNHDAMYWYRQDPGQGLRLIYYSQIVNDFQKGDIAEGYSVSREKKESFPLTVTSAQKNPTAFYLCASRRARGPMNTEAFFGQGTRLTVV.

The chain is built from TRBV19 and TRBJ1-5; the D gene is possibly TRBD1 (5 bases). In germline, CDR1 is LNHDA, CDR2 SQIVND (reference sequence). The CDR3 totals 15 residues. Trimming pared 4 bases from V and 0 bases from J, leaving 10 bases between. The CDR3 DNA follows: TGTGCCAGTAGTAAAGGGGAGTATAGCAATCAGCCCCAGCATTTT. Protein sequence: CASSKGEYSNQPQHF.

This clonotype was counted ten times or more. This chain connects TRBV10-3 to TRBJ2-7, with D perhaps TRBD2 (5 bases). V was cut by 3 bases and J by 3 bases, with 6 bases left in between. This CDR3 has 12 residues. Germline loops: CDR1 ENHRY, CDR2 SYGVKD. For the CDR3, the DNA is TGTGCCATCAGTGAAACTAGCTACGAGCAGTACTTC. Translated, it gives CAISETSYEQYF.

This sequence joins TRBV24-1 and TRBJ2-5; D is perhaps TRBD1 (6 bases). The CDR3 has 13 residues. Per the germline V gene, CDR1 is KGHDR and CDR2 is SFDVKD. V lost 7 bases and J 3 bases, leaving 11 bases between the germline ends. This CDR3 reads CATRPGTKETQYF. The CDR3 nucleotides read TGTGCCACCAGACCCGGGACAAAAGAGACCCAGTACTTC.

This chain connects TRBV15 to TRBJ1-1; no clear D gene. The ends were cut back, 3 bases at V and 3 bases at J, with 8 bases in the middle. This CDR3 contains 13 residues. Germline CDR1 and CDR2: LNHNV and YYDKDF (reference sequence). CDR3 sequence reads: CATSSPQYTEAFF. The DNA for the CDR3 is TGTGCCACCAGCAGCCCACAGTACACTGAAGCTTTCTTT.

This clonotype showed up many times. V usage is TRBV7-2 and J usage is TRBJ1-2; D remains unclear. The CDR3 totals 15 residues. Germline V gene sequence: CDR1 SGHTA, CDR2 FQGNSA. With 4 bases removed from V and 8 bases from J, the gap between germline ends came to 20 bases. CDR3 region: CASSSYKGSQRGYTF. The DNA of the CDR3 is TGTGCCAGCAGCTCCTATAAAGGGAGCCAGCGAGGCTACACCTTC.

This sequence joins TRBV11-2 and TRBJ1-1, with 8 positions matching TRBD1. Trimming cost V 2 bases and J 0 bases; bases outside gene matches: 8. Germline-derived CDR1 and CDR2 are SGHAT and FQNNGV. CDR3 size: 17 residues. For the CDR3, the DNA is TGTGCCAGCAGCTTAAGGACAGGGAAACGGCTGAACACTGAAGCTTTCTTT. It is translated as CASSLRTGKRLNTEAFF.

This clonotype was picked up many times. For the CDR3, the DNA is TGCGCCAGCAGCTCAGGGGGAGGAAAAGGCTACACCTTC. Amino acids: CASSSGGGKGYTF. The genes are TRBV5-1 and TRBJ1-2; 7 positions match TRBD1. The germline CDR1 and CDR2 sequences are SGHRS and YFSETQ. The J segment lost 8 bases and the V segment lost 3 bases, leaving 7 bases of the junction unmatched. This CDR3 contains 13 residues.

V and J are TRBV2 and TRBJ1-5; 9 nucleotides match TRBD1. The germline gives CDR1 SNHLY, CDR2 FYNNEI. Trimming took 6 bases from V and 9 from J; bases not matched to a gene: 15. The length of the CDR3 is 16 residues. CDR3 protein: CASSLAGTGLGSPQHF. DNA for the CDR3: TGTGCCAGCAGCTTAGCCGGGACAGGGTTGGGCTCGCCCCAGCATTTT.